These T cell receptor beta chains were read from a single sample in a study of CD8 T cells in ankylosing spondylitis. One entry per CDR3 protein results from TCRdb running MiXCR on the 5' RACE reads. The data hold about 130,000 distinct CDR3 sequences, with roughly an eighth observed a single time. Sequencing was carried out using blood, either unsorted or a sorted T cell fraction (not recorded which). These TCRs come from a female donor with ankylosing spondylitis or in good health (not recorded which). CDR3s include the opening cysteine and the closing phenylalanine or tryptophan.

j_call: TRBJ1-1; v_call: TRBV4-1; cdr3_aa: CASSQDPPTGRPNTEAFF
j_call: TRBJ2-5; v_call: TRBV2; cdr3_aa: CASSTTVYQETQYF
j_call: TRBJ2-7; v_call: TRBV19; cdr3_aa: CASSITGTGLYF
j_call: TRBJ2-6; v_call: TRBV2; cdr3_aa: CASSEDSGGGANVLTF
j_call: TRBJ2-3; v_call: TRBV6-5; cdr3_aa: CASSYSITSAVTDTQYF
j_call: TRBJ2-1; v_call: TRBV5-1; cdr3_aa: CASSFGGGLTYNEQFF
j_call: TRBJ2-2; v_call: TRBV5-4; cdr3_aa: CASSKKEEELFF
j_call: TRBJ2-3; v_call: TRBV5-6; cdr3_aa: CASSLRAGSQYF
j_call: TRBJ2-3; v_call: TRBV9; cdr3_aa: CASSETVADTQYF
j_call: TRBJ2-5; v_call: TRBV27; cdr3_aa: CASRDRAETQYF
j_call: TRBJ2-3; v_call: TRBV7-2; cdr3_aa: CASSLARSTDTQYF
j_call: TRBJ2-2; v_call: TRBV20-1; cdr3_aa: CCASVAGLNTGELFF
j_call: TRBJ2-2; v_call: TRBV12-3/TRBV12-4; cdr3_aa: CASSSRGDTGELFF
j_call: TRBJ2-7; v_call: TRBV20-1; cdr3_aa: CSASSGKSSYEQYF
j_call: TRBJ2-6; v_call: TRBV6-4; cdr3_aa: CASSDQGTGANVLTF
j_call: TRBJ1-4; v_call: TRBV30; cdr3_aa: CAWSPGQGISEKLFF
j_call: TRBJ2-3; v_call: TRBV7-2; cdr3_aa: CASSPNTGTTTDTQYF
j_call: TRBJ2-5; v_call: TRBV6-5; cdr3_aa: CASSPARETQYF
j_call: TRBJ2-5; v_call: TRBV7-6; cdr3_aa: CASSELAGGFQETQYF
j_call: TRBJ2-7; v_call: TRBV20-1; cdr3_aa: CSARDRAGNYEQYF
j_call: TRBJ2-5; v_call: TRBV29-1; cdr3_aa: CSAGTSGTGTQYF
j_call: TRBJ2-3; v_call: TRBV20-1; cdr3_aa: CSAIIDYTDTQYF
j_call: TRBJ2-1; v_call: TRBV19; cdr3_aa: CASGFGPINEQFF
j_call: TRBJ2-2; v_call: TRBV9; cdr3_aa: CASSVDGGELFF
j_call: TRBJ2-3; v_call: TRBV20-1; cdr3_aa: CSAKRSPSTDTQYF
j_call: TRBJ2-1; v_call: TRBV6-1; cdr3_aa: CASSWRAFDEQFF
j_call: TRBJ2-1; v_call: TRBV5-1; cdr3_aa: CASSLVGGSINEQFF
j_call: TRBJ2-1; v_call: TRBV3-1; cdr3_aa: CASSQGSSGSNEQFF
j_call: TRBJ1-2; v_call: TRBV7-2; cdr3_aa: CASSQWTGPYGYTF
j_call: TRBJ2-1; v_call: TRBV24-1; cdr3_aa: CATSDSRKRDRRTYNEQFF
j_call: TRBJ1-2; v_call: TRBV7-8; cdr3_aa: CASSLAGSNYGYTF
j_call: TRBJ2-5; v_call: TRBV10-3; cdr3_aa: CAISPGLAAETQYF
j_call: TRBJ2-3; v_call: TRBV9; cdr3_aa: CASSKRQGVDTDTQYF
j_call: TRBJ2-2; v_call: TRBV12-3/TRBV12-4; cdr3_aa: CASSPSSAGELFF
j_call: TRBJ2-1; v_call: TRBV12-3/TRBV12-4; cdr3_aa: CASSLQGGPYNEQFF
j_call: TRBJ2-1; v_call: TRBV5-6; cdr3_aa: CASSRVAGGTYNEQFF
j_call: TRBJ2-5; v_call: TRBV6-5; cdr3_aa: CASSYSFRGETQYF
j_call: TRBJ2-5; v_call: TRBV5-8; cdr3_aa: CASSLLTGGEETQYF
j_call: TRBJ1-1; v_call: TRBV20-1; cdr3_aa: CSASKGPNTEAFF
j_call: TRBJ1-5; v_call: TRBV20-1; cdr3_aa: CSATGTVNQPQHF
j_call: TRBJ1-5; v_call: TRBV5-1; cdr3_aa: CASSPGTLPGPQHF
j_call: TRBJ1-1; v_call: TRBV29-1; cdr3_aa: CSVDSGGIKKTEAFF
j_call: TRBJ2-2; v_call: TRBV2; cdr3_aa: CAVRPGLKNTGELFF
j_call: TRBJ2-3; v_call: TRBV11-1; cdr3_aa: CASSLPPRLAGGTDTQYF
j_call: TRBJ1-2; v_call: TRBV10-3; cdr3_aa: CATHLQGSYGYTF
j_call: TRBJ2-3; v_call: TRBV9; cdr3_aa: CASSVDDWSTDTQYF
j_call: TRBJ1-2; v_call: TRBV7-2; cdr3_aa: CASTMDSSYGYTF
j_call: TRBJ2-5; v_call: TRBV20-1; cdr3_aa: CSAPRALAGGSQETQYF
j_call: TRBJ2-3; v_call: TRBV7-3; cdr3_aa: CASSKGTADTQYF
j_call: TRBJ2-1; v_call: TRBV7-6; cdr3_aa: CASSLAGGPGHEQFF
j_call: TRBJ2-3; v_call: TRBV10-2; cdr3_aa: CASGGRQPRADTQYF
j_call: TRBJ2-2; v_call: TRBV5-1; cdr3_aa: CASSTGNTGELFF
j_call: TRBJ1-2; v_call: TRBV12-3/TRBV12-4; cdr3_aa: CASSGDTLFSGYTF
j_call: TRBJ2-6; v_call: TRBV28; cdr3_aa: CATLQSGANVLTF
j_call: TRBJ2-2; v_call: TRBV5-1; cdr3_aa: CASSTTSGGYSGELFF
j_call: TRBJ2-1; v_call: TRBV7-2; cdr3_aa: CASSLEKGNEQFF